This TCR beta chain was identified in a study of beta chain features in type 1 diabetes. The study's findings and limits: Type 1 diabetes patients had TCRB CDR3s that were shorter (moderately but significantly so) in all four CD4+ subsets. PCR might pick shorter templates more often, in the same way for patients and controls. Unsettled here was the matter of whether HLA type influences TCRB rearrangement. VDJ junctions from type 1 diabetes patients carried fewer insertions and larger deletions.

As for this clone: Its antigen is not known.

Sequencing targeted expressed TCRB transcripts, as all isolated RNA had been reverse transcribed. The repertoire was sequenced with immunoSEQ multiplex PCR; TCRdb's copy has only in-frame clones and lacks some. This table holds around 130,000 clones, roughly 17% found once. V was clipped by 2 bases and J by 4 bases, with 14 bases between them. Germline CDR1 is LNHNV and CDR2 is YYDKDF (reference sequence). The CDR3 length is 15 residues. Purities over 98% were achieved in all sorted populations. The rearrangement uses TRBV15 and TRBJ2-5; D may correspond to TRBD1 or TRBD2 (6 bases each). The receptor was isolated from a man aged 25 to 45 with type 1 diabetes. Sequenced sample: central memory CD4+ T cells from blood. CDR3 in amino acids: CATSRRGESGETQYF. The CDR3, as DNA: TGTGCCACCAGCAGAAGGGGGGAATCAGGAGAGACCCAGTACTTC.